The clone carrying this TCR beta chain was found a few times. Its specificity is not known. With V trimmed by 7 bases and J by 1 base, 4 bases remained unmatched. Per the germline V gene, CDR1 is ENHRY and CDR2 is SYGVKD. This CDR3 region has 14 residues. This sample was taken from a study of beta chain features in type 1 diabetes. Findings and caveats of the study: The study found moderately but significantly shorter TCRB CDR3s in all four CD4+ subsets of Type 1 diabetes patients.

Since all of the isolated RNA was reverse transcribed, expressed TCRB transcripts were what got sequenced. This table comes from immunoSEQ multiplex PCR, and its TCRdb copy is limited to in-frame clones, with some not included. The sample yields 20,000 to 30,000 clones, 55% to 75% seen once. What was sequenced was Tregs from blood. The origin of this receptor is a young man with type 1 diabetes. The J gene is TRBJ2-3, the V gene TRBV10-3, with 8 bases aligning to TRBD1. The CDR3 sequence: CAINQDRGTDTQYF. In DNA form, the CDR3 reads TGTGCCATCAACCAGGACAGGGGCACAGATACGCAGTATTTT.